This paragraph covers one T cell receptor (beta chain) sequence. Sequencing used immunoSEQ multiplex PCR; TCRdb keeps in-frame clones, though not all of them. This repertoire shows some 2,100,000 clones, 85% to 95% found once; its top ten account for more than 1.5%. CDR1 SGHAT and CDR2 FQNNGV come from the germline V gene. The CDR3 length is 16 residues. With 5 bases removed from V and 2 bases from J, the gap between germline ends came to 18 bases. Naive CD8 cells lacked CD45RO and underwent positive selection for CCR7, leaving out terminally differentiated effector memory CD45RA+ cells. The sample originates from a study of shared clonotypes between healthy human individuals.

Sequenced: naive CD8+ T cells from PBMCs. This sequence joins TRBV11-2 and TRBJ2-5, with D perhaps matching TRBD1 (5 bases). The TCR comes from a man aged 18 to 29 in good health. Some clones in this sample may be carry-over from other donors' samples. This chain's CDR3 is CASSPTLGQVQETQYF. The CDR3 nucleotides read TGTGCCAGCAGCCCTACCCTGGGGCAGGTTCAAGAGACCCAGTACTTC.